These T cell receptor beta chains were read from a single sample in a study of cytomegalovirus exposure and HLA in healthy donors. Profiled with immunoSEQ multiplex PCR; TCRdb holds only in-frame clones, not every one. The data contain 130,000 to 150,000 clones, around four fifths of them singletons. The material sequenced was PBMCs. The receptors here all came from a boy aged 2-15 years in good health and CMV-seronegative. CDR3s include the opening cysteine and the closing phenylalanine or tryptophan.

v_call cdr3_aa
TRBV7-9 CASSEGTTLYEQYF
TRBV7-8 CASSLSRTEAFF
TRBV7-9 CASSLARQGPYEQYF
TRBV5-1 CASSPTSDPYNEQFF
TRBV2 CASSVFVRTEAFF
TRBV27 CASSLQGASYNEQFF
TRBV11-2 CASNLGLVPEQYF
TRBV27 CASSSADRPTDEQYF
TRBV25-1 CASSEFWARITKLRGAVF
TRBV11-2 CASSLGVGGYGYTF
TRBV7-2 CASSPGTSGGTDTQYF
TRBV4-3 CASSQDAGGVNTEAFF
TRBV28 CASRETSSHEQYF
TRBV7-2 CASSLLAGGRYFTGELFF
TRBV7-8 CASSLTVARNSPLHF
TRBV5-6 CASSFRASGSYEQYF
TRBV10-1 CASSEWTGRGHNEQFF
TRBV28 CASRPTGREGNEQFF
TRBV18 CASSPTAGNGGYTF
TRBV29-1 CSVTSARTGGSGYTF
TRBV28 CASSVRQSSSYNEQFF
TRBV7-2 CASSLLRTSLSGELFF
TRBV19 CASRKAGGRLEQFF
TRBV27 CASSGTGGGYEQYF
TRBV7-9 CASSPAYAAYEQYF
TRBV11-2 CASSSRRDRGTGELFF
TRBV6-6 CASSGGTSGFSGELFF
TRBV4-1 CASSQVGEGQGTIGELFF
TRBV7-9 CASSSDRLNTGELFF
TRBV7-7 CASSLGLAGAYETQYF
TRBV5-6 CASSRLAGSQQHRTYEQYF
TRBV9 CASSVGEGGGYTF
TRBV4-1 CASSQYRGGSPLHF
TRBV20-1 CSARKETQYF
TRBV2 CASSEQDLDNEQFF
TRBV27 CASSLSGGNQPQHF
TRBV7-9 CASSFNKDRTREMF
TRBV4-3 CASSQDTGNEKLFF
TRBV10-3 CAITRDSPFSGANVLTF
TRBV5-1 CASSFRDRVDKLFF
TRBV4-2 CASSQVIDSSSYGYTF
TRBV6-4 CASSDGTGGDTGELFF
TRBV19 CASSRTSGTVDEQYF
TRBV28 CASSPLTGVNTEAFF
TRBV30 CAWSGRYRGTEAFF
TRBV27 CASSLWGGYEQYF
TRBV28 CASSLLGDQPQHF
TRBV7-2 CASSLVYPGGEGNTIYF
TRBV5-5 CASSPADRGFYGYTF
TRBV7-9 CASSLHSLDTQYF
TRBV5-1 CASSLEGDNEQFF
TRBV4-2 CASSQDLLAGGPFNEQFF
TRBV15 CATSRQEAGEETQYF